This T cell receptor beta chain derives from a study of cytomegalovirus exposure and HLA in healthy donors. Study-wide background: An earlier analysis found around 120 million unique TCR beta sequences from about 179 million T cells. General study findings and limits: Most TCR sequences were seen very rarely across donors, but some public TCRs occurred in many. Later, an analysis found that common viral pathogens appeared to be linked with several of the most significant clusters. Through in vitro validation, three CMV-associated chains were shown to be specific for CMV antigens.

Primers included in the PCR were 60 Vbeta and 13 Jbeta primers. The method was immunoSEQ multiplex PCR; TCRdb's version includes in-frame clones alone and lacks a portion of them. The sample shows over 80,000 clones, approximately 80% of them seen only once. The ends lost 6 bases at V and 8 bases at J; junction bases unmatched: 12. Germline V gene sequence: CDR1 LNHDA, CDR2 SQIVND (reference sequence). The CDR3 contains 14 residues. Remarks on this clone: Its antigen is undetermined.

The clonotype originates from a man aged 45-65 years in good health and CMV-seronegative. J is TRBJ1-2 and V is TRBV19, with 7 nucleotides matching TRBD1. The specimen sequenced was PBMCs. CDR3 sequence: CASRPQGGARGYTF. The CDR3, as DNA: TGTGCCAGTAGACCCCAAGGGGGCGCGAGGGGCTACACCTTC.